The 5 T cell receptor beta chains below were found in one sample sequenced in a study of T cell responses to AZD1222 COVID-19 vaccine. Data came from immunoSEQ multiplex PCR; TCRdb stores just in-frame clones and leaves some out. The sample yields more than 55,000 clones, over 65% seen once. This sample comprised peripheral blood, obtained 28 days after the second AZD1222 dose. The source of these receptors is an adult who received the AZD1222 COVID-19 vaccine.

The chain uses TRBV6-2 or TRBV6-3 and TRBJ1-5; D uncertain. V gave up 6 bases and J gave up 4 bases, with 7 bases separating them. This CDR3 spans 12 amino acids. Germline V lookup: CDR1 MNHEY, CDR2 SVGEGT. The CDR3 nucleotides read TGTGCCAGCAGCTATATAAATCAGCCCCAGCATTTT. This gives the protein CASSYINQPQHF.

This clone was seen only once. The rearrangement links TRBV25-1 to TRBJ1-4, with D unclear. Germline assignment: CDR1 MGHDK and CDR2 SYGVNS. This CDR3 contains 14 residues. V lost 8 bases and J lost 4, with 14 bases in between. CDR3 coding DNA: TGTGCCAGCCAAGTGTTAGCAGTTAATGAAAAACTGTTTTTT. Translation gives CASQVLAVNEKLFF.

This clone has a single count. V usage is TRBV12-3 or TRBV12-4 and J usage is TRBJ1-2; D is possibly TRBD1 (6 bases). This CDR3 region has 12 residues. Trimming took 6 bases from V and 6 from J, leaving 11 bases between them. The CDR3 region has the DNA TGTGCCAGCAGGACTACAGGGAATGGCTACACCTTC. It yields the protein CASRTTGNGYTF.

The chain employs TRBV5-1 and TRBJ1-1; tentatively, D is TRBD1 (5 bases). Germline CDR1 SGHRS, CDR2 YFSETQ. This CDR3 region has 13 residues. Trimming took off 2 bases at V and 3 bases at J, with 8 bases between the two ends. The CDR3 DNA follows: TGCGCCAGCAGCTTTCAGGGTCACACTGAAGCTTTCTTT. Encoded protein: CASSFQGHTEAFF.

This clone was recorded at least ten times. The CDR3 DNA reads as TGTGCCAGCTCAAGTCCCTTAGAGGCTGGGGATGGCTACACCTTC. Protein sequence: CASSSPLEAGDGYTF. The rearrangement links TRBV18 to TRBJ1-2; the D is unclear. Germline assignment: CDR1 KGHSH and CDR2 LQKENI. V was pared by 5 bases and J by 6 bases, with 19 bases between. This CDR3 contains 15 residues.